The clone carrying this T cell receptor (beta chain) has only a few counts. Its specificity is unknown. The entry originates in a study of T cell repertoires in cytomegalovirus infection. V lost 4 bases to trimming and J lost 7 bases; unmatched junction nucleotides: 6. Germline V CDR1 and CDR2: MNHNS, SASEGT. This CDR3 has 16 amino acids. TCRdb re-derived calls from the reads in MiXCR, one entry per CDR3 protein. Among roughly 700,000 distinct CDR3 sequences listed, around 31% were seen once. The chain uses TRBV6-1 and TRBJ2-3, with TRBD2 matching 15 bases. Material: cultured PBMCs, obtained from culture after CMV antigen stimulation. This receptor was identified in a human donor in good health (CMV status not recorded). Some clones in this sample may be carry-over from other donors' samples. The CDR3 spells CASSVEGLAGGYTQYF. CDR3 DNA: TGTGCCAGCAGTGTTGAAGGACTAGCGGGGGGGTATACGCAGTATTTT.